This T cell receptor (beta chain) is from a study of control samples from healthy donors and cancer patients. Trimming stripped 3 bases from V and 0 bases from J, with 9 bases between. This CDR3 has 14 amino acids. CDR1 is MNHEY, CDR2 SMNVEV, per germline (reference sequence). Sequenced by immunoSEQ multiplex PCR; TCRdb stores in-frame clones only, minus some. The sample yields 100,000 to 150,000 clones, about 90% seen once. What was sequenced was blood. The clonotype originates from a young man in good health. The chain uses TRBV27 and TRBJ2-7, with a weak D call TRBD2 (6 bases). The CDR3 region has the DNA TGTGCCAGCAGTTTCGGGGGTTTCTCCTACGAGCAGTACTTC. Protein sequence: CASSFGGFSYEQYF.